These T cell receptor beta chains were read from a single sample in a study of cytomegalovirus exposure and HLA in healthy donors. Clones were sequenced by immunoSEQ multiplex PCR, and TCRdb holds only the in-frame ones, with some missing. The sample includes 170,000 or so clones, roughly four fifths of them seen just once. The sequencing sample was made of PBMCs. All receptors come from a girl under 18 in good health and CMV-seropositive. CDR3s leave out the opening cysteine and the closing phenylalanine or tryptophan. Each record gives: CDR3 length, D gene, V gene, J gene, CDR3 protein. A D gene is named only where the DNA matches it firmly.

12,.,TRBV7-9,TRBJ1-2,ASSLAQGRGGYT
13,.,TRBV30,TRBJ1-1,AWQYNPVMNTEAF
12,.,TRBV6-5,TRBJ1-1,ASSSQGGETEAF
12,.,TRBV10-2,TRBJ2-5,ASSEVAGRETQY
13,TRBD1,TRBV4-2,TRBJ2-7,ASSQVSGTAYEQY
12,.,TRBV7-9,TRBJ2-7,ASSLEQYSYEQY
12,.,TRBV4-1,TRBJ1-5,ASSQVQGNQPQH
15,.,TRBV29-1,TRBJ2-3,SVELILGRMGTDTQY
14,TRBD1,TRBV2,TRBJ1-1,ASSAPRTGTDTEAF
12,.,TRBV30,TRBJ2-7,AWSGVRRIYEQY
13,TRBD2,TRBV5-1,TRBJ2-2,ASSLRTSRAGELF
8,.,TRBV20-1,TRBJ1-2,SASKHLYT
12,.,TRBV13,TRBJ1-2,ASSLTYEDYGYT
13,TRBD1,TRBV18,TRBJ1-4,ASSPLGGTNEKLF
13,.,TRBV6-6,TRBJ1-5,ASSYLEISNQPQH
14,TRBD1,TRBV30,TRBJ1-4,AWSGGGTATNEKLF
13,.,TRBV18,TRBJ1-3,ASSPNYRDGNTIY
11,.,TRBV13,TRBJ1-1,ASSEGECTEAF
9,TRBD1,TRBV6-1,TRBJ2-7,ASSENRGLY
12,.,TRBV2,TRBJ1-2,ASLTPQGPGGYT
13,.,TRBV7-2,TRBJ1-4,ASSFGGVANEKLF
15,.,TRBV5-6,TRBJ2-7,ASSSNSLWDTGYEQY
9,TRBD1,TRBV5-1,TRBJ2-1,ASSPDREQF
12,.,TRBV6-5,TRBJ2-1,ASRVDLADNEQF
10,.,TRBV13,TRBJ1-3,ASSRTGNTIY
14,.,TRBV2,TRBJ2-3,ASSERAGRTWDTQY
13,TRBD2,TRBV5-4,TRBJ2-3,ASSFWLAGGDTQY
14,.,TRBV7-9,TRBJ1-2,ASSFGAPTGNRGYT
12,TRBD2,TRBV29-1,TRBJ2-5,SVEPGLALETQY
15,TRBD2,TRBV6-1,TRBJ2-1,ASSGTRLAGSSSEQF
13,TRBD1,TRBV5-1,TRBJ1-2,ASSLTGQEIYGYT
13,.,TRBV4-1,TRBJ1-2,ASSQVLGGDYGYT
10,.,TRBV5-1,TRBJ1-1,ASSSQGREAF
13,TRBD1,TRBV29-1,TRBJ1-1,SVPDRGGMNTEAF
14,TRBD2,TRBV12-5,TRBJ2-3,ASGPPGLAGPDTQY
11,.,TRBV4-1,TRBJ1-2,ASSQELNYGYT
14,.,TRBV10-3,TRBJ1-2,AISESSGGGYYGYT
13,.,TRBV5-5,TRBJ1-1,ASSLVAGGNTEAF
14,TRBD2,TRBV4-1,TRBJ2-1,ASSQDLAGGNNEQF
14,TRBD1,TRBV7-6,TRBJ2-7,ASSLGQGVIEYEQY
15,.,TRBV5-1,TRBJ1-4,ASSLAGRLTTNEKLF
12,.,TRBV6-5,TRBJ1-1,ASSYSPQGTEAF
13,TRBD1,TRBV5-5,TRBJ2-2,ASSAGTGYTGELF
12,.,TRBV14,.,ASSQATGTYEQY
12,.,TRBV30,TRBJ2-2,AWSPGHGYGELF
13,TRBD1,TRBV9,TRBJ1-1,ASSTTGATNTEAF
16,.,TRBV7-9,TRBJ2-7,ASSPSTRVGFWGYEQY
16,.,TRBV12-5,TRBJ2-2,ASGLVLTGTMNTGELF
12,TRBD1,TRBV6-5,TRBJ2-7,ASRADRGRGEQY
14,.,TRBV11-1,TRBJ1-1,ASSLATGSGNTEAF
13,.,TRBV6-1,TRBJ2-3,ASSRTRLSPDTQY
16,TRBD2,TRBV28,TRBJ2-5,ASTPQVWQRESQETQY